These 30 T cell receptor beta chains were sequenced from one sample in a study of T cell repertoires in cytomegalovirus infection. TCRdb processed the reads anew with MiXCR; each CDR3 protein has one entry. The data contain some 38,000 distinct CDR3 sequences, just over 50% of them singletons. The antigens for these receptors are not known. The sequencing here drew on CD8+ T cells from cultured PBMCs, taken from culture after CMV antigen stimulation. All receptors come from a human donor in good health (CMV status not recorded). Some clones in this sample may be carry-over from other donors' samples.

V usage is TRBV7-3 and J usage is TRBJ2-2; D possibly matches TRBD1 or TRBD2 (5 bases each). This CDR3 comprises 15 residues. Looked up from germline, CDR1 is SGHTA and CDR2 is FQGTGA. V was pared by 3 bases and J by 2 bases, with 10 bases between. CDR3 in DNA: TGTGCCAGCAGCTTGAGGGACGGTAACACCGGGGAGCTGTTTTTT. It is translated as CASSLRDGNTGELFF. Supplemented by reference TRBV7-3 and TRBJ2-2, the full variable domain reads GAGVSQTPSNKVTEKGKYVELRCDPISGHTALYWYRQSLGQGPEFLIYFQGTGAADDSGLPNDRFFAVRPEGSVSTLKIQRTERGDSAVYLCASSLRDGNTGELFFGEGSRLTVL.

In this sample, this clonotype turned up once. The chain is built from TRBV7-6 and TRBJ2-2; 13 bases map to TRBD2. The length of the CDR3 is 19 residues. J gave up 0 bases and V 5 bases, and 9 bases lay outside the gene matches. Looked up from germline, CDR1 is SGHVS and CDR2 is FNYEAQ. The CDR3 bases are TGTGCCAGCAGCACCCGGACTAGCGGGAGAACTTCGAACACCGGGGAGCTGTTTTTT. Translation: CASSTRTSGRTSNTGELFF.

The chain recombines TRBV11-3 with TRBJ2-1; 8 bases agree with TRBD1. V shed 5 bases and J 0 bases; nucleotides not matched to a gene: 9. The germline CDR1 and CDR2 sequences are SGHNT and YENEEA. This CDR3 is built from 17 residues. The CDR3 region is CASSPRTGKSSYNEQFF. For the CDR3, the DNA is TGTGCCAGCAGCCCCCGGACAGGGAAAAGCTCCTACAATGAGCAGTTCTTC.

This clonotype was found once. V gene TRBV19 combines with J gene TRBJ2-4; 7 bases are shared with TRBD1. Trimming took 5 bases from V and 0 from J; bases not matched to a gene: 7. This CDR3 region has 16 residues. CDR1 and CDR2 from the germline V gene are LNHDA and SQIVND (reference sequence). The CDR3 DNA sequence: TGTGCCAGTAGTGTTCGGGACAGTCTAGCCAAAAACATTCAGTACTTC. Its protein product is CASSVRDSLAKNIQYF.

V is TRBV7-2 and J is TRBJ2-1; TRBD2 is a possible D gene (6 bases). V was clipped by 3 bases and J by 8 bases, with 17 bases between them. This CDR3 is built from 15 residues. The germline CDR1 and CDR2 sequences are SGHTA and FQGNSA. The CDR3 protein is CASSFRDSHGDEQFF. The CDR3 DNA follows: TGTGCCAGCAGCTTTAGGGACTCCCACGGGGATGAGCAGTTCTTC.

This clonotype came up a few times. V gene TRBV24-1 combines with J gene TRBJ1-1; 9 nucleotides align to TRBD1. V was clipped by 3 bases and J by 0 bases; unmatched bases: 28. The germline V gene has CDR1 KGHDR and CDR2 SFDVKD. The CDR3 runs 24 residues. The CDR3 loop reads CATSDRTGTGSSTISQLMNTEAFF. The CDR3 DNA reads TGTGCCACCAGTGATCGTACCGGGACAGGGTCCTCCACTATCTCCCAACTGATGAACACTGAAGCTTTCTTT.

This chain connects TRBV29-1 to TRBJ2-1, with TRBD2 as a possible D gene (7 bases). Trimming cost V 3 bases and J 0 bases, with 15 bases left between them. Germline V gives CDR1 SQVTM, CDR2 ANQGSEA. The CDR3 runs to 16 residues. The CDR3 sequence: CSVDGGQGSSYNEQFF. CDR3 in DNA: TGCAGCGTTGACGGGGGGCAGGGGAGCTCCTACAATGAGCAGTTCTTC.

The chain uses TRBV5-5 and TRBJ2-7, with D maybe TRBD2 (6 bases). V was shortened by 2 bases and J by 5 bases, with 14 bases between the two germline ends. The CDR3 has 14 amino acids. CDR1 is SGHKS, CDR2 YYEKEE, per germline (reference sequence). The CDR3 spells CASSFPGESDEQYF. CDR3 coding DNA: TGTGCCAGCAGCTTTCCGGGGGAGAGCGACGAGCAGTACTTC. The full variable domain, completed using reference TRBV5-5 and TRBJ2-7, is DAGVTQSPTHLIKTRGQQVTLRCSPISGHKSVSWYQQVLGQGPQFIFQYYEKEERGRGNFPDRFSARQFPNYSSELNVNALLLGDSALYLCASSFPGESDEQYFGPGTRLTVT.

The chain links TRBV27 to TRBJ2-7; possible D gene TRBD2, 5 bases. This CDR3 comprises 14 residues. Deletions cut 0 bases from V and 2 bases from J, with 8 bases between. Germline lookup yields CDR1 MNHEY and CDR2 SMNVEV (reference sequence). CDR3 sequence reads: CASSLSGVTYEQYF. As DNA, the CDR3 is TGTGCCAGCAGTTTATCCGGGGTAACCTACGAGCAGTACTTC.

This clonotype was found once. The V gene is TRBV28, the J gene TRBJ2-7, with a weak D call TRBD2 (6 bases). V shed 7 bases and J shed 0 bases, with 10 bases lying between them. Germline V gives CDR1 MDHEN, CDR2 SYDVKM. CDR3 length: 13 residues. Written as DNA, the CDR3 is TGTGCCAGCACAGAGCGGGCCTCCTACGAGCAGTACTTC. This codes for CASTERASYEQYF.

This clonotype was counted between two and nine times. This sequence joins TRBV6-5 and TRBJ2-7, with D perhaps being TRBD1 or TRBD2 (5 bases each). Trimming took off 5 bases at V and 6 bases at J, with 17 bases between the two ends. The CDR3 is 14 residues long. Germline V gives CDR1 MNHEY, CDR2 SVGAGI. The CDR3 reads CASSQLPGAPEQYF. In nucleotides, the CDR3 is TGTGCCAGCAGTCAACTTCCCGGGGCGCCCGAGCAGTACTTC.

The CDR3 sequence is CASSLIGTGDGYTF. DNA for the CDR3: TGTGCCAGCAGCTTAATTGGGACAGGGGACGGCTACACCTTC. This chain connects TRBV7-3 to TRBJ1-2; 10 positions agree with TRBD1. Germline V CDR1 and CDR2: SGHTA, FQGTGA. The CDR3 runs 14 residues. V was clipped by 1 base and J by 8 bases; unmatched bases: 4.

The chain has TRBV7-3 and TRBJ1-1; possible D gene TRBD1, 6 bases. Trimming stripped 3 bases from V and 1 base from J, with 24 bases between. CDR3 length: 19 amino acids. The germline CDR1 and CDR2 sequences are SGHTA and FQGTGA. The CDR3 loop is CASSLAPWTEQGGNTEAFF. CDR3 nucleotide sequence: TGTGCCAGCAGCTTGGCGCCCTGGACGGAACAGGGTGGGAACACTGAAGCTTTCTTT.

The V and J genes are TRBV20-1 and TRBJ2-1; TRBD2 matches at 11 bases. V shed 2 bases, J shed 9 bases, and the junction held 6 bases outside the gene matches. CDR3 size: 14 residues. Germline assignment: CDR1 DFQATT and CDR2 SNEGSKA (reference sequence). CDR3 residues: CSARSLAGEAEQFF. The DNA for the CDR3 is TGCAGTGCTAGATCACTAGCGGGAGAAGCTGAGCAGTTCTTC.

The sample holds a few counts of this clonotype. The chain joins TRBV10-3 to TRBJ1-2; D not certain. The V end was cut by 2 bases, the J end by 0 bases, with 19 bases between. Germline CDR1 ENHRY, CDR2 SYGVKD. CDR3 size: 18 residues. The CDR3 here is CAISENLQEVSPNYGYTF. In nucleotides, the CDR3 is TGTGCCATCAGTGAGAACCTCCAGGAAGTAAGCCCTAACTATGGCTACACCTTC.

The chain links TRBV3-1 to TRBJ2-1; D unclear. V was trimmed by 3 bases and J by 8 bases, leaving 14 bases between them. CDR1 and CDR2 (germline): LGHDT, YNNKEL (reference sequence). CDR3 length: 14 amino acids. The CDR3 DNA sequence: TGTGCCAGCAGCCATGCGGCATTGAGCGATGAGCAGTTCTTC. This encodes CASSHAALSDEQFF.

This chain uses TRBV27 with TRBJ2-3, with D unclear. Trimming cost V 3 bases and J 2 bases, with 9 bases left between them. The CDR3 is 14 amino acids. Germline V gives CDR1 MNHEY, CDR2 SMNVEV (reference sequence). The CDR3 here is CASSLTRTTDTQYF. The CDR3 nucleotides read TGTGCCAGCAGTTTGACACGGACCACAGATACGCAGTATTTT.

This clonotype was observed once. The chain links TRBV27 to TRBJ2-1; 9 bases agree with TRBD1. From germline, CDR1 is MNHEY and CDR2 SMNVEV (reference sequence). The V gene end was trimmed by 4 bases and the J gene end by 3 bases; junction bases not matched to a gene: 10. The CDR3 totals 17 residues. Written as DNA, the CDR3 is TGTGCCAGCAGTTCTCCAGGGACAGGGCCGATCTACAATGAGCAGTTCTTC. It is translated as CASSSPGTGPIYNEQFF.

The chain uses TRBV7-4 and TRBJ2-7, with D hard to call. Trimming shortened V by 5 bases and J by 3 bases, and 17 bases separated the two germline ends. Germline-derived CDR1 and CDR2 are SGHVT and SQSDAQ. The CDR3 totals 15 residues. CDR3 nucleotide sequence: TGTGCCAGCAGCGATGACGGAGTTACGCGCTACGAGCAGTACTTC. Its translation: CASSDDGVTRYEQYF.

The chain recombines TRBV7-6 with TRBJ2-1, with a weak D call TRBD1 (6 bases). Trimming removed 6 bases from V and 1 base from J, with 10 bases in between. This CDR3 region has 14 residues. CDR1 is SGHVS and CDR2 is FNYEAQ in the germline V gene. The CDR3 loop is CASRVQGSYNEQFF. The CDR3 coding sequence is TGTGCCAGCAGGGTACAGGGATCCTACAATGAGCAGTTCTTC. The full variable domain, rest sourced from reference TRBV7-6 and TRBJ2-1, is GAGVSQSPRYKVTKRGQDVALRCDPISGHVSLYWYRQALGQGPEFLTYFNYEAQQDKSGLPNDRFSAERPEGSISTLTIQRTEQRDSAMYRCASRVQGSYNEQFFGPGTRLTVL.

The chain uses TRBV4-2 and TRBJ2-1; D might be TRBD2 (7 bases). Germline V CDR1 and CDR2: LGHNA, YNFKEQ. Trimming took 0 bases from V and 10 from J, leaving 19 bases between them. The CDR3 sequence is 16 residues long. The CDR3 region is CASSQDPGGGGGEQFF. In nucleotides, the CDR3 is TGTGCCAGCAGCCAAGATCCAGGAGGAGGGGGAGGGGAGCAGTTCTTC.

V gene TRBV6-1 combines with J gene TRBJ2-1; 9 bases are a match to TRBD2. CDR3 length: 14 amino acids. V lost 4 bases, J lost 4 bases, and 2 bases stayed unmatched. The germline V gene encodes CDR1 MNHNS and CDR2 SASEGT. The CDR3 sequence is CASSARGGYNEQFF. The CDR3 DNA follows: TGTGCCAGCAGTGCGCGGGGGGGGTACAATGAGCAGTTCTTC.

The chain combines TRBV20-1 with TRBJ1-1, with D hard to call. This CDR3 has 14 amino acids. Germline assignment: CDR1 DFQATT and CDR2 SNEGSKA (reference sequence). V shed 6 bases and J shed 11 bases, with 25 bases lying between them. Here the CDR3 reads CSAQEGRGRGRAFF. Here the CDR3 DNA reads TGCAGTGCCCAAGAGGGTCGAGGGAGAGGTCGGGCTTTCTTT.

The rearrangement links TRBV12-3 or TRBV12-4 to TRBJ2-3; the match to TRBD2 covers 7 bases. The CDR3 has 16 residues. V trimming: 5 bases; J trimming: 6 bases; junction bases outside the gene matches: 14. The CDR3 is CASSPSGTTPPDTQYF. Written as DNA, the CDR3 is TGTGCCAGCAGTCCCTCCGGGACTACACCCCCGGATACGCAGTATTTT.

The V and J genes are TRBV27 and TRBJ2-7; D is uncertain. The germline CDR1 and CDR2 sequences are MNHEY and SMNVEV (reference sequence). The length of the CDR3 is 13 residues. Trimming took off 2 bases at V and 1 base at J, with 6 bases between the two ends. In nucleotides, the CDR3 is TGTGCCAGCAGTTTAATGATTTCCTACGAGCAGTACTTC. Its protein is CASSLMISYEQYF.

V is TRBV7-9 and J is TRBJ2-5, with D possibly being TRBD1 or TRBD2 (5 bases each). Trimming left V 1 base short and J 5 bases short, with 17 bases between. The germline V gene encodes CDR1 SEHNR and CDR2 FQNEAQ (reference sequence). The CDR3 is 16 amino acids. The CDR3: CASSLVGDALGETQYF. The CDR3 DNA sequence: TGTGCCAGCAGCTTAGTAGGGGACGCCCTTGGGGAGACCCAGTACTTC.

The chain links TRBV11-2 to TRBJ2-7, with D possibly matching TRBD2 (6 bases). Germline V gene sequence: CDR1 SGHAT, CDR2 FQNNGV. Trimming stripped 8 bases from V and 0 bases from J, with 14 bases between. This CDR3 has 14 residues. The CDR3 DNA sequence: TGTGCCAGCCGGATGGCGGGGAGCTCCTACGAGCAGTACTTC. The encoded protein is CASRMAGSSYEQYF.

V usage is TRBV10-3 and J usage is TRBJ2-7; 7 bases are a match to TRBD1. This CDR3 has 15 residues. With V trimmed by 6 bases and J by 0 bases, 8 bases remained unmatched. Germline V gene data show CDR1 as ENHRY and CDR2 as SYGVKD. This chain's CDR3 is CAISYDRASSYEQYF. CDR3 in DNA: TGTGCCATCAGCTACGACAGGGCCAGCTCCTACGAGCAGTACTTC.

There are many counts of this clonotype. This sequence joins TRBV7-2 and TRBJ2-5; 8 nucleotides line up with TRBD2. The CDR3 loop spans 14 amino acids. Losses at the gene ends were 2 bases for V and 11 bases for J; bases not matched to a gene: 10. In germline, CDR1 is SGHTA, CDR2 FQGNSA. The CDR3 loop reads CASSLNPGTGGQYF. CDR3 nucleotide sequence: TGTGCCAGCAGCTTAAACCCCGGTACGGGAGGGCAGTACTTC.

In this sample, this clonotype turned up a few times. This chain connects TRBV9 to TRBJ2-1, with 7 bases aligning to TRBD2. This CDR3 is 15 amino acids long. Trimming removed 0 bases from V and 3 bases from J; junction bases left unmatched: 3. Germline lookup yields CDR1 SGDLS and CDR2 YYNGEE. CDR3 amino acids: CASSVGTGGYNEQFF. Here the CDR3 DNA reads TGTGCCAGCAGCGTAGGGACGGGAGGCTACAATGAGCAGTTCTTC.